The sequence of this T cell receptor (beta chain) was determined in a study of control samples from healthy donors and cancer patients. Measured with immunoSEQ multiplex PCR; TCRdb has only the in-frame clones, and not every one. Of approximately 150,000 clones in the sample, 90% to 95% are singletons; the top ten hold around 12%. The V end was cut by 2 bases, the J end by 0 bases, with 10 bases between. CDR3 size: 16 residues. Germline V CDR1 and CDR2: ENHRY, SYGVKD. Sequenced: blood. The sequence was obtained from a man aged 40-55 years in good health. V is TRBV10-3 and J is TRBJ1-4; D gene uncertain. CDR3 sequence: CAISERNLATNEKLFF. The CDR3 DNA reads TGTGCCATCAGTGAGCGGAATCTTGCAACTAATGAAAAACTGTTTTTT.